Listed here are 25 T cell receptor beta chains from one sample, sequenced in a study of blood T cells in healthy people across ages. Alongside a J-beta primer mix, a sample-barcoded 5' primer served in a second PCR lasting about 7 to 11 cycles. TCRdb reanalysed the 5' RACE reads using MiXCR and keeps one entry per CDR3 protein. The top ten clones hold 15% to 17% of a sample with some 640,000 distinct CDR3 sequences, 25% to 30% of them seen once. The sequenced material came from blood. The receptors derive from a woman aged 80 or older in good health.

There are many counts of this clonotype. V usage is TRBV9 and J usage is TRBJ2-1; D might be TRBD1 (6 bases). The CDR3 covers 15 residues. V lost 0 bases and J 8 bases, leaving 15 bases between the germline ends. The germline V gene has CDR1 SGDLS and CDR2 YYNGEE. The CDR3 loop reads CASSVVAGEGDEQFF. CDR3 DNA sequence: TGTGCCAGCAGCGTAGTGGCAGGGGAAGGTGATGAGCAGTTCTTC.

This clonotype has only a few counts. An end of the junction differs from the germline gene, which may be a read error. This sequence joins TRBV28 and TRBJ1-2; D remains ambiguous. Per germline, CDR1 MDHEN and CDR2 SYDVKM. This CDR3 has 10 residues. The CDR3 here is CANSLGGYTF. In nucleotides, the CDR3 is TGTGCCAACAGTTTAGGTGGCTACACCTTC.

Note on this clonotype: This clone may be a read error of a much larger clone one base away. The chain uses TRBV9 and TRBJ2-7; D tentatively fits TRBD1 or TRBD2 (5 bases each). The DNA end lines up better with TRBJ2-5; the J call may be wrong. Germline values: CDR1 SGDLS, CDR2 YYNGEE. The CDR3 is 15 amino acids. The CDR3 is CASSVDGTVPETQYF. CDR3 sequence (DNA): TGTGCCAGCAGCGTAGATGGGACCGTCCCAGAGACCCAGTACTTC.

This clonotype has at least ten counts. This chain uses TRBV6-5 with TRBJ1-2; TRBD1 aligns across 9 bases. The length of the CDR3 is 16 residues. Germline V gene data show CDR1 as MNHEY and CDR2 as SVGAGI. The V gene end was trimmed by 5 bases and the J gene end by 4 bases; junction bases not matched to a gene: 11. The CDR3 loop reads CASSPPWDRVVYGYTF. The DNA for the CDR3 is TGTGCCAGCAGTCCTCCCTGGGACAGGGTCGTCTATGGCTACACCTTC.

This clonotype was observed at least ten times. This chain uses TRBV9 with TRBJ2-7, with 8 bases that match TRBD1. CDR1 is SGDLS and CDR2 is YYNGEE in the germline V gene. After removal of 3 bases from V and 2 bases from J, the junction contained 4 bases not matched to a gene. CDR3 length equals 14 residues. The CDR3 DNA reads TGTGCCAGCAGCGGGGGACAGGCAGCCTACGAGCAGTACTTC. Translating it yields CASSGGQAAYEQYF.

This clonotype occurred many times. The chain couples TRBV20-1 to TRBJ1-2, with a possible D match to TRBD1 (5 bases). From germline, CDR1 is DFQATT and CDR2 SNEGSKA (reference sequence). This CDR3 region has 14 residues. V was cut by 0 bases and J by 7 bases, with 15 bases left in between. The CDR3 DNA sequence: TGCAGTGCTAGAGATCAGGGAAGGTATACTGGCTACACCTTC. This codes for CSARDQGRYTGYTF.

There are many counts of this clonotype. The genes are TRBV6-1 and TRBJ2-7; D not certain. Germline V gene sequence: CDR1 MNHNS, CDR2 SASEGT. The CDR3 is made up of 12 amino acids. With 4 bases removed from V and 1 base from J, the gap between germline ends came to 5 bases. This CDR3 reads CASSGESYEQYF. The CDR3 DNA follows: TGTGCCAGCAGTGGGGAATCCTACGAGCAGTACTTC.

This clonotype has a count of ten or more. V gene TRBV7-2 combines with J gene TRBJ2-7, with 10 bases that match TRBD1. This CDR3 spans 16 amino acids. V gave up 5 bases and J gave up 2 bases; unmatched junction bases: 9. The germline CDR1 and CDR2 sequences are SGHTA and FQGNSA. The CDR3 reads CASSQSWTGGAYEQYF. The DNA for the CDR3 is TGTGCCAGCAGCCAAAGCTGGACAGGGGGGGCCTACGAGCAGTACTTC.

The gene calls are TRBV3-1 and TRBJ2-1, with TRBD1 matching over 8 bases. The V gene end was trimmed by 3 bases and the J gene end by 1 base; junction bases not matched to a gene: 8. The CDR3 is made up of 17 amino acids. Germline V gives CDR1 LGHDT, CDR2 YNNKEL (reference sequence). CDR3 region: CASSHLRTGISYNEQFF. DNA of the CDR3: TGTGCCAGCAGCCACCTACGGACAGGGATTTCCTACAATGAGCAGTTCTTC.

There are a few counts of this clonotype. A much larger clone differs from this one at a single base, so this may be a read error. This sequence joins TRBV3-1 and TRBJ2-3; a weak D match, TRBD1 (5 bases). Trimming stripped 4 bases from V and 5 bases from J, with 13 bases between. CDR1 and CDR2 (germline): LGHDT, YNNKEL (reference sequence). CDR3 size: 14 residues. Written as DNA, the CDR3 is TGTGCCAGCAGCCGAGATGCAGGGATAGATACGCAGTATTTT. This codes for CASSRDAGIDTQYF.

This clonotype was seen only a few times. Just one base apart from a much larger clone, this may be a read error. The V call is TRBV30, the J call TRBJ2-4; possibly TRBD2 for D (6 bases). The end of the DNA aligns better with TRBJ2-7, so the J call may be wrong. Germline-derived CDR1 and CDR2 are GTSNPN and SVGIG (reference sequence). CDR3 length equals 17 residues. The CDR3 spells CAWSVRDGGGGTYEQYF. CDR3 bases: TGTGCCTGGAGTGTAAGGGACGGGGGAGGCGGTACCTACGAGCAGTACTTC.

As regards this clonotype: This may be a read error: a much more frequent sequence differs by one nucleotide. This sequence joins TRBV20-1 and TRBJ2-1; D is possibly TRBD1 or TRBD2 (5 bases each). The CDR3 has 13 amino acids. Trimming took off 5 bases at V and 10 bases at J, with 18 bases between the two ends. From germline, CDR1 is DFQATT and CDR2 SNEGSKA (reference sequence). The CDR3 region has the DNA TGCAGTGCTTCGGGACCCGGACCTTACGAGCAGTTCTTC. As protein: CSASGPGPYEQFF.

The rearrangement links TRBV12-3 or TRBV12-4 to TRBJ1-1; D might be TRBD1 (5 bases). The CDR3 has 15 amino acids. V was shortened by 5 bases and J by 0 bases, with 13 bases between the two germline ends. The CDR3 DNA reads TGTGCCAGCAGTCCTTGGGGGTCCATGAACACTGAAGCTTTCTTT. It encodes CASSPWGSMNTEAFF.

This clonotype was recorded many times. The chain recombines TRBV5-1 with TRBJ1-1; tentative D call: TRBD1 (5 bases). Per the germline V gene, CDR1 is SGHRS and CDR2 is YFSETQ. V lost 0 bases and J lost 6, with 15 bases in between. The CDR3 is 15 residues long. The DNA of the CDR3 is TGCGCCAGCAGCTTGGAGGCGGGGGGGAGGGCTGAAGCTTTCTTT. Residues: CASSLEAGGRAEAFF.

This clonotype was found a few times. This rearrangement joins TRBV2 to TRBJ2-1, with TRBD2 matching over 11 bases. This CDR3 is 15 amino acids long. The ends lost 4 bases at V and 7 bases at J; junction bases unmatched: 6. Per germline, CDR1 SNHLY and CDR2 FYNNEI. Written as DNA, the CDR3 is TGTGCCAGCAGTGCCCGTAGCGGGGGGGCGAATGAGCAGTTCTTC. Translated: CASSARSGGANEQFF.

As DNA, the CDR3 is TGCGCCAGCAGCCCCTCTGCCCAGGGTAGTTCCTACGAGCAGTACTTC. Its protein is CASSPSAQGSSYEQYF. V gene TRBV4-3 combines with J gene TRBJ2-7, with D perhaps matching TRBD1 (5 bases). The CDR3 totals 16 residues. The V gene lost 4 bases and the J gene lost 1 base, with 17 bases spanning the gap. In germline, CDR1 is LGHNA, CDR2 YSLEER.

This clonotype came up a few times. The CDR3 protein is CASSWDRAGGANVLTF. CDR3 in DNA: TGTGCCAGCAGCTGGGACAGGGCGGGTGGGGCCAACGTCCTGACTTTC. This rearrangement joins TRBV7-8 to TRBJ2-6; 9 bases are a match to TRBD1. Trimming at V came to 4 bases and at J to 3 bases, leaving 4 bases not matched to a gene. Germline loops: CDR1 SGHVS, CDR2 FQNEAQ. This CDR3 has 16 amino acids.

J is TRBJ1-5 and V is TRBV6-6; D is unclear. Germline V gives CDR1 MNHNY, CDR2 SVGAGI (reference sequence). Trimming removed 3 bases at V and 1 base at J, with 10 bases between. The CDR3 covers 15 residues. CDR3 sequence reads: CASSYSLRSNQPQHF. For the CDR3, the DNA is TGTGCCAGCAGTTATAGCTTGAGAAGCAATCAGCCCCAGCATTTT.

This clonotype has ten or more counts. The CDR3 reads CSARDQGRNEKLFF. DNA of the CDR3: TGCAGTGCTAGAGATCAGGGCAGAAATGAAAAACTGTTTTTT. V is TRBV20-1 and J is TRBJ1-4, with D possibly TRBD1 on 5 matching bases. V lost 0 bases, J lost 5 bases, and 10 bases lay in between. This CDR3 spans 14 amino acids. Germline values: CDR1 DFQATT, CDR2 SNEGSKA (reference sequence).

The chain recombines TRBV7-9 with TRBJ2-1; TRBD2 is a possible D gene (5 bases). Germline V gene lookup returns CDR1 SEHNR and CDR2 FQNEAQ (reference sequence). V lost 9 bases, J lost 5 bases, and 20 bases lay in between. The CDR3 is 15 amino acids. The CDR3, as DNA: TGTGCCAGTAGTCCAAGACCAGCGGAAAACAATGAGCAGTTCTTC. Amino acids: CASSPRPAENNEQFF.

This clonotype has a handful of counts. Possible read error: a much larger clone is one base away. The chain couples TRBV6-5 to TRBJ2-7; 12 bases map to TRBD2. V lost 2 bases to trimming and J lost 7 bases; unmatched junction nucleotides: 9. The CDR3 is made up of 16 amino acids. The germline CDR1 and CDR2 sequences are MNHEY and SVGAGI. Written as DNA, the CDR3 is TGTGCCAGCAGTTACCCCTCGACTAGCGGGGGTCATGAGCAGTACTTC. Its translation: CASSYPSTSGGHEQYF.

This clonotype was detected many times. The V and J genes are TRBV6-1 and TRBJ2-7; D is possibly TRBD1 or TRBD2 (6 bases each). This CDR3 has 15 amino acids. Germline loops: CDR1 MNHNS, CDR2 SASEGT. V lost 0 bases and J 3 bases, leaving 12 bases between the germline ends. CDR3 DNA: TGTGCCAGCAGTGAAGCACGACTAGGGGGCTACGAGCAGTACTTC. Protein product: CASSEARLGGYEQYF.

This clonotype was counted ten times or more. The gene calls are TRBV20-1 and TRBJ1-2; D remains unclear. The CDR3 spans 15 residues. Germline V gene sequence: CDR1 DFQATT, CDR2 SNEGSKA (reference sequence). The V gene lost 6 bases and the J gene lost 5 bases, with 22 bases spanning the gap. The CDR3 region is CSATGIDRELYGYTF. DNA of the CDR3: TGCAGTGCCACGGGGATAGACCGAGAACTTTATGGCTACACCTTC.

The table lists this clonotype with a few counts. The V gene is TRBV20-1, the J gene TRBJ1-5; a possible D gene is TRBD1 (6 bases). The V gene's germline CDR1 is DFQATT and CDR2 SNEGSKA (reference sequence). The length of the CDR3 is 14 residues. V was cut by 7 bases and J by 0 bases, with 13 bases left in between. The CDR3 region is CSVITGNSNQPQHF. The CDR3 bases are TGCAGTGTCATCACAGGGAATAGCAATCAGCCCCAGCATTTT.

The chain combines TRBV24-1 with TRBJ2-1; the D gene is possibly TRBD1 (5 bases). Germline V gives CDR1 KGHDR, CDR2 SFDVKD. Trimming cost V 0 bases and J 7 bases, with 15 bases left between them. The CDR3 loop spans 16 amino acids. In nucleotides, the CDR3 is TGTGCCACCAGTGATTTGCAGGGTTTAGGTATGAATGAGCAGTTCTTC. Translating it yields CATSDLQGLGMNEQFF.